Given below is one T cell receptor beta chain in context. Its antigen remains unknown. This record belongs to a study of radiotherapy plus CTLA-4 blockade in lung cancer. Study in general: Patients showed objective responses in 15% to 20% of cases, and disease control was achieved by about 31%.

Findings and limits, study-wide: In blood, early T cell clone dynamics reportedly predicted response best, together with interferon-beta.

Trimming removed 5 bases at V and 15 bases at J, with 23 bases between. The germline gives CDR1 SEHNR, CDR2 FQNEAQ (reference sequence). The CDR3 is made up of 14 amino acids. Profiled with immunoSEQ multiplex PCR; TCRdb holds only in-frame clones, not every one. The table includes about 97,000 clones, roughly 74% detected once. The TCR sequence derives from a human donor with non-small cell lung cancer who had a partial response to radiotherapy plus ipilimumab. Some clones in this sample may be carry-over from other donors' samples. Sequenced material: peripheral blood, taken from a patient treated with radiotherapy plus ipilimumab. The chain couples TRBV7-9 to TRBJ2-4; the D gene is possibly TRBD2 (6 bases). This CDR3 reads CASSAGPRLEGPYF. The CDR3 DNA reads as TGTGCCAGCAGCGCAGGACCGAGACTAGAGGGTCCGTACTTC.